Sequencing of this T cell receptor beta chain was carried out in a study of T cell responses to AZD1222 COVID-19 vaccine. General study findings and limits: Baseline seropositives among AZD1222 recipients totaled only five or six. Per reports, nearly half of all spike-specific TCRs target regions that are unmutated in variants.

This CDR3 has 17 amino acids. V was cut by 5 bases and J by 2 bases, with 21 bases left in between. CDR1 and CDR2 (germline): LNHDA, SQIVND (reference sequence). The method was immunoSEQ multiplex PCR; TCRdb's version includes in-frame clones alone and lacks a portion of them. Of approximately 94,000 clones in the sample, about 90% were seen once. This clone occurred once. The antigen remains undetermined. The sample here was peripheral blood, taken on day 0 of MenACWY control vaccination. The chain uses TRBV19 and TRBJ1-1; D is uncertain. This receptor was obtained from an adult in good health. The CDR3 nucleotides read TGTGCCAGTAGTTCCTCGGTATCGGTCACCCTTAACACTGAAGCTTTCTTT. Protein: CASSSSVSVTLNTEAFF.